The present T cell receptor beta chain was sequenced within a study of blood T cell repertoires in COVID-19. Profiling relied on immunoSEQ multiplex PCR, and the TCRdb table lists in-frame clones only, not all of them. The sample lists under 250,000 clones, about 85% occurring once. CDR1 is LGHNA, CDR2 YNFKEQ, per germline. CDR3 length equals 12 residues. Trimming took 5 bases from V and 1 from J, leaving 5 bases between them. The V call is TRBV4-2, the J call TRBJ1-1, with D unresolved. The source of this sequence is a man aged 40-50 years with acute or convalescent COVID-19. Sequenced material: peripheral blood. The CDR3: CASSGSNTEAFF. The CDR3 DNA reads TGTGCCAGCAGCGGCTCGAACACTGAAGCTTTCTTT.